The rows below give T cell receptor beta chains drawn from one sample of a study of cytomegalovirus exposure and HLA in healthy donors. Clones were sequenced by immunoSEQ multiplex PCR, and TCRdb holds only the in-frame ones, with some missing. The sample records 150,000 or so clones, 75% to 85% being singletons. The sequencing input was PBMCs. All receptors derive from a man aged 50 to 59 in good health and CMV-seropositive. The CDR3 runs from the conserved cysteine through the conserved F or W. A D gene is named only where the DNA matches it firmly. A clone size is listed for some rows: how often the clone was seen (once, few, many), or a class if it is expanded.

-	TRBV28	TRBJ1-2	-	TGTGCCAGCAGTTTCTCAGACTATGGCTACACCTTC	CASSFSDYGYTF
-	TRBV5-1	TRBJ2-1	-	TGCGCCAGCAGCTCCCTAGGCAATGAGCAGTTCTTC	CASSSLGNEQFF
-	TRBV7-9	TRBJ2-5	once	TGTGCCAGCAGCTTAGCACAGATCCAAGAGACCCAGTACTTC	CASSLAQIQETQYF
TRBD1	TRBV19	TRBJ1-5	-	TGTGCCAGTAGTATGACAGGGGGCGGCAATCAGCCCCAGCATTTT	CASSMTGGGNQPQHF
-	TRBV4-1	TRBJ2-1	-	TGCGCCAGCAGCTTCTCTGCGTTCAATGAGCAGTTCTTC	CASSFSAFNEQFF
TRBD2	TRBV9	TRBJ2-3	-	TGTGCCAGCACCATAGGACTAGCGGGGAACACAGATACGCAGTATTTT	CASTIGLAGNTDTQYF
-	TRBV18	TRBJ1-1	few	TGTGCCAGCTCACCAAAGGCGGCAGGGGCGGAAGGAACTGAAGCTTTCTTT	CASSPKAAGAEGTEAFF
-	TRBV5-1	TRBJ2-1	-	TGCGCCAGCATCGGGACTGAACATAGCTCCTACAATGAGCAGTTCTTC	CASIGTEHSSYNEQFF
-	TRBV6-1	TRBJ2-3	-	TGTGCCAGCAGTGAAAGCCGCACAGATACGCAGTATTTT	CASSESRTDTQYF
TRBD1	TRBV7-9	TRBJ1-1	-	TGTGCCAGCAGCTTAGTAGCCGCAGGGGGTTATTCGAACACTGAAGCTTTCTTT	CASSLVAAGGYSNTEAFF
-	TRBV9	TRBJ2-1	-	TGTGCCAGCAGCGTAGCCCTATGGAATGAGCAGTTCTTC	CASSVALWNEQFF
-	TRBV5-1	TRBJ2-3	-	TGCGCCAGCAGCTTGGGGGACACCTCCACAGATACGCAGTATTTT	CASSLGDTSTDTQYF
TRBD2	TRBV2	TRBJ2-1	few	TGTGCCAGCACCGTAGCGGGACGCTCCTACAATGAGCAGTTCTTC	CASTVAGRSYNEQFF
TRBD2	TRBV18	TRBJ2-1	-	TGTGCCAGCTCACCTGTCCCGGGACTAGCGGGAGGCGCGATTGGTGGGAATGAGCAGTTCTTC	CASSPVPGLAGGAIGGNEQFF
-	TRBV5-1	TRBJ2-1	once	TGCGCCAGCCGACACCATGCAGAGACCTACAATGAGCAGTTCTTC	CASRHHAETYNEQFF
-	TRBV21-1	TRBJ2-1	-	TGTGCCAGCAGCAGCCCCGGGACAGGTTACTACAATGAGCAGTTCTTC	CASSSPGTGYYNEQFF
-	TRBV9	TRBJ2-2	-	TGTGCCAGCAGCGTAGCGGCCACAGGCACCGGGGAGCTGTTTTTT	CASSVAATGTGELFF
-	TRBV18	TRBJ1-2	few	TGTGCCAGCTCCGCCCTGAAGGGGGTAAACTATGGCTACACCTTC	CASSALKGVNYGYTF
-	TRBV7-9	TRBJ1-1	-	TGTGCCAGCAGCTCCTCGTTTCTAGACACTGAAGCTTTCTTT	CASSSSFLDTEAFF
-	TRBV2	TRBJ1-1	-	TGTGCCAGCAGTGATCCGGTGAACACTGAAGCTTTCTTT	CASSDPVNTEAFF
-	TRBV9	TRBJ2-7	-	TGTGCCAGCAGCGCCCTCAGAGTGGGCAGCGAGCAGTACTTC	CASSALRVGSEQYF
TRBD1	TRBV5-1	TRBJ1-1	-	TGCGCCAGCAGCTCGTCCGGGACAGGGACTGAAGCTTTCTTT	CASSSSGTGTEAFF
-	TRBV6-5	TRBJ1-2	-	TGTGCCAGCAGTTACGGGGGGGATTATGGCTACACCTTC	CASSYGGDYGYTF
-	TRBV29-1	TRBJ2-7	-	TGCAGCGTTGAACCCTCGGGACACCCTTACGAGCAGTACTTC	CSVEPSGHPYEQYF
-	TRBV28	TRBJ1-2	-	TGTGCCTCCCTAGCGTCAGCAGTCCCCCACGGGTATGGCTACACCTTC	CASLASAVPHGYGYTF
-	TRBV5-1	TRBJ1-1	-	TGCGCCAGCAGCTTGGCGGAGGGGCGGACTGAAGCTTTCTTT	CASSLAEGRTEAFF
-	TRBV2	TRBJ1-5	once	TGTGCCAGCACCACCGAGGCTCGGATTAATCAGCCCCAGCATTTT	CASTTEARINQPQHF
TRBD1	TRBV7-9	TRBJ2-6	-	TGTGCCAGCAGCTTAGTGGTCAGGGGGAGAGTAAGTGGGGCCAACGTCCTGACTTTC	CASSLVVRGRVSGANVLTF
-	TRBV6-4	TRBJ2-1	-	TGTGCCAGCAGAGCGGACGGAAGCTCCTACAATGAGCAGTTCTTC	CASRADGSSYNEQFF
TRBD2	TRBV6-5	TRBJ2-1	-	TGTGCCAGCAGTTCTAGCGGGATTTCCTACAATGAGCAGTTCTTC	CASSSSGISYNEQFF
-	TRBV11-2	TRBJ1-2	-	TGTGCCAGCAGCCCCGGACAGCTACTAACCTATGGCTACACCTTC	CASSPGQLLTYGYTF
-	TRBV7-9	TRBJ2-7	-	TGTGCCAGCAGCTCCCCTCGTAGCTCCTACGAGCAGTACTTC	CASSSPRSSYEQYF
TRBD2	TRBV7-9	TRBJ2-7	-	TGTGCCAGCAGCCAAGGACTAGCCACCTACGAGCAGTACTTC	CASSQGLATYEQYF
-	TRBV5-6	TRBJ2-5	-	TGTGCCAGCAGCTCGACAGGGAGGCAAGAGACCCAGTACTTC	CASSSTGRQETQYF
TRBD1	TRBV11-3	TRBJ1-1	once	TGTGCCAGCAGCTTAGTGAGGGGACAGGGGGCGCTGGACACTGAAGCTTTCTTT	CASSLVRGQGALDTEAFF
-	TRBV7-2	TRBJ1-1	-	TGTGCCAGCAGCTTAGGAGCAGGAATGAACACTGAAGCTTTCTTT	CASSLGAGMNTEAFF
TRBD1	TRBV9	TRBJ2-3	-	TGTGCCAGCAGCGTAAACAGGGGGACAGATACGCAGTATTTT	CASSVNRGTDTQYF
-	TRBV11-2	TRBJ1-2	-	TGTGCCAGCAGCTTAGGAGACACCAGCTATGGCTACACCTTC	CASSLGDTSYGYTF
-	TRBV5-4	TRBJ2-2	-	TGTGCCAGCAGCTTGGCTAGAGGAGTGACCGGGGAGCTGTTTTTT	CASSLARGVTGELFF
-	TRBV7-6	TRBJ2-1	-	TGTGCCAGCAGCCCCGGGTACAATGAGCAGTTCTTC	CASSPGYNEQFF
TRBD2	TRBV5-4	TRBJ2-1	-	TGTGCCAGCAGCGTCCCAGCGGGAGTCGGGAATGAGCAGTTCTTC	CASSVPAGVGNEQFF
TRBD1	TRBV4-1	TRBJ1-5	few	TGCGCCAGCAGCCAAGATGGACAGGGGCCCCCGAATCAGCCCCAGCATTTT	CASSQDGQGPPNQPQHF